This T cell receptor (beta chain) was observed in a study of cytomegalovirus exposure and HLA in healthy donors. It was with 60 Vbeta and 13 Jbeta primers that the PCR ran. Source study methods: It was a later analysis that counted roughly 79 million unique TCR beta chains, of which around 11 million were shared. Only in-frame clones appear in the TCRdb table, and some are missing; sequencing was by immunoSEQ multiplex PCR. The V and J calls and the clone size are those of that table, but D and trimming were determined from the DNA. The sample shows 150,000 to 200,000 clones, approximately 73% of them seen only once. General study results and limits: Within a later analysis, the majority of CMV-associated TCR beta chains appeared HLA-restricted. In vitro testing confirmed a few CMV-associated chains as specific for CMV antigens.

The length of the CDR3 is 15 residues. Germline CDR1 reads SGDLS; CDR2 reads YYNGEE. The germline V and J ends were trimmed by 2 bases and 8 bases, with 14 bases remaining between them. With respect to this clone: The target antigen is unknown.

This sequence was found in a woman aged 25 to 39 in good health and CMV-seropositive. Source material: PBMCs. This chain joins TRBV9 and TRBJ1-6; D is unresolved. The chain's CDR3 is CASSVFSGSDSPLHF. The CDR3 bases are TGTGCCAGCAGCGTTTTCAGCGGGTCCGATTCACCCCTCCACTTT.